Sequencing of this T cell receptor (beta chain) was carried out in a study of a mutant IDH1 vaccine in newly diagnosed glioma. Study details: Eight vaccinations reached patients in weeks 1, 3, 5, 7, 11, 15, 19 and 23. Initiation of the vaccine course occurred 4-6 weeks after radiotherapy alone, or alongside temozolomide cycles. Former treatment meant radiotherapy, temozolomide, or both; the majority had gotten both.

Data came from immunoSEQ multiplex PCR; TCRdb stores just in-frame clones and leaves some out. Of roughly 62,000 clones listed, around nine tenths are singletons. The CDR3 consists of 15 residues. Germline-derived CDR1 and CDR2 are LNHDA and SQIVND (reference sequence). The trim removed 1 base at V and 7 bases at J, leaving 4 bases unmatched. With respect to this clone: Its antigen is undetermined.

This sample's time point: week 11, during vaccination. A 20-mer mutant IDH1 peptide at 300 ug was injected subcutaneously with topical imiquimod. The sample here was PBMCs, taken from a glioma patient whose treatment included an IDH1 peptide vaccine. The chain couples TRBV19 to TRBJ1-5; TRBD1 matches 10 bases. This clonotype was obtained from a man aged 35 to 55 with glioma. The DNA for the CDR3 is TGTGCCAGTAGTATAGGGGGACAGGGGTACCAGCCCCAGCATTTT. Amino acid sequence: CASSIGGQGYQPQHF.